This T cell receptor (beta chain) was sequenced in a study of T cell changes during pregnancy in multiple sclerosis. V lost 5 bases and J lost 3, with 14 bases in between. CDR1 and CDR2 from the germline V gene are MDHEN and SYDVKM. The CDR3 contains 14 residues. Profiling relied on immunoSEQ multiplex PCR, and the TCRdb table lists in-frame clones only, not all of them. The data hold 40,000 to 50,000 clones, with around 93% observed a single time. This specimen consisted of CD4+ T cells from peripheral blood mononuclear cells, obtained in the third trimester of pregnancy. J is TRBJ2-7 and V is TRBV28; D is perhaps TRBD2 (5 bases). The origin of this receptor is a female donor with multiple sclerosis, enrolled in a pregnancy study. Here the CDR3 DNA reads TGTGCCAGCAGTCCATCATACGGGAACTACGAGCAGTACTTC. Protein product: CASSPSYGNYEQYF.